This T cell receptor beta chain is drawn from a study of CD8+ T cells in alopecia areata. Broader study findings: In scalp, tofacitinib significantly decreased clonality and expanded CD8+ clones among the top 100. Alopecia totalis/universalis scalp especially showed more expanded CD8+ clones than normal scalp. Among patients, TCR sharing was less clear than in mice, a difference possibly due in part to HLA diversity in the patient population.

RNA was isolated and reverse transcribed to cDNA, the sequencing template. Produced via immunoSEQ multiplex PCR; TCRdb's table is partial and in-frame only. The sample lists some 170,000 clones; 53% were seen once. V gave up 0 bases and J gave up 2 bases, with 6 bases separating them. Germline lookup yields CDR1 GTSNPN and CDR2 SVGIG (reference sequence). The CDR3 is made up of 13 amino acids. Sample treatment: oral pan-JAK inhibitor, 5-10 mg twice daily. This clone occurred a few times. What it binds is unknown. This CDR3 is also generated by other DNA sequences in the sample. The receptor comes from a human donor with alopecia areata. V gene TRBV30 combines with J gene TRBJ2-3; no firm D call. The material sequenced was CD8+ T cells sorted from blood, taken at week 24, from a patient treated with tofacitinib. CDR3 sequence: CAWSVTDTDTQYF. CDR3 DNA sequence: TGTGCCTGGAGTGTAACTGACACAGATACGCAGTATTTT.